The 3 T cell receptor beta chains reported below all come from one sample, sequenced in a study of blood T cells in healthy people across ages. A sample-barcoded 5' primer and a J-beta primer mix were used in a second PCR of roughly 7 to 11 cycles. TCRdb called the 5' RACE reads again in MiXCR, with one record for every CDR3 protein. The sample contains over a million distinct CDR3 sequences, more than 35% of which appear only once. Material: blood. These receptors were collected from a woman aged 55 to 70 in good health.

The rearrangement joins TRBV30 to TRBJ1-2; a weak D match, TRBD1 (6 bases). CDR1 and CDR2 from the germline V gene are GTSNPN and SVGIG (reference sequence). V lost 4 bases, J lost 0 bases, and 12 bases lay in between. There are 14 residues in the CDR3. The CDR3 DNA sequence: TGTGCCTGGATGGGGGCGATTACTAACTATGGCTACACCTTC. Its protein is CAWMGAITNYGYTF.

This chain links TRBV5-1 with TRBJ2-5, with D possibly TRBD2 on 6 matching bases. The germline V gene has CDR1 SGHRS and CDR2 YFSETQ. The CDR3 has 14 amino acids. V lost 3 bases and J lost 5, with 14 bases in between. The CDR3 coding sequence is TGCGCCAGCAGCTCCGGAGGGCCCGGGGAGACCCAGTACTTC. Protein product: CASSSGGPGETQYF.

The chain joins TRBV7-3 to TRBJ2-1; 8 bases align to TRBD2. Trimming at V came to 4 bases and at J to 4 bases, leaving 9 bases not matched to a gene. CDR1 is SGHTA and CDR2 is FQGTGA in the germline V gene. The CDR3 totals 16 residues. The CDR3 sequence is CASSSSGTSLYNEQFF. The CDR3 DNA reads as TGTGCCAGCAGCTCCTCCGGGACTAGTTTGTACAATGAGCAGTTCTTC.